The TCR beta chain under discussion was sequenced for a study of blood T cell repertoires in COVID-19. Original methodology: Using reference gene primer amplification, nucleated cell counts were estimated. Using immunoSEQ multiplex PCR, the repertoire was profiled, and TCRdb retains in-frame clones only, with some absent. V and J calls plus clone size are reproduced from that table; the DNA served to infer D and trimming. Of 98,000 or so clones in the sample, around nine tenths were seen once. Germline CDR1 and CDR2: LNHDA and SQIVND (reference sequence). V was trimmed by 5 bases and J by 3 bases, leaving 20 bases between them. The CDR3 loop spans 16 amino acids.

This clonotype was sampled from a human donor in a cohort sampled during active COVID-19. The gene calls are TRBV19 and TRBJ2-7, with D maybe TRBD2 (5 bases). Source material: peripheral blood. The CDR3 loop reads CASSFSSQLDIYEQYF. The CDR3 coding sequence is TGTGCCAGTAGTTTTTCCTCGCAACTAGACATCTACGAGCAGTACTTC.